This TCR beta chain was sequenced for a study of blood T cell repertoires in COVID-19 (dated by TCRdb to about 2020). Context from the whole study: Samples covering the acute and convalescent phases of COVID-19 were provided by collaborators in the United States, Italy and Spain. Samples were obtained from the ongoing ImmuneRACE study (first 160 participants) and from about 1,300 subjects provided by 6 global collaborators. The prospective study material was composed of cDNA or gDNA derived from T cells, B-cell-depleted T cells, or PBMCs. Where available, HLA class I and class II types were obtained from metadata supplied by the sample provider rather than from assay-based typing. Nearly every sample came with metadata listing a de-identified subject ID, COVID-19 status, age in years and sex. Deeply sampled blood TCRbeta repertoires from subjects exposed to, actively infected with, or recovered from COVID-19 were included in the dataset. The repertoires were made available in a free public database intended to serve as a resource for research on the immune response to SARS-CoV-2.

Each collaborating institution followed its own protocols to collect whole blood in K2EDTA tubes. For TCRbeta analysis, collaborator samples were shipped as frozen whole blood, as isolated PBMCs, or as DNA extracted from either sample type. TCRbeta CDR3 regions were amplified from genomic DNA using the immunoSEQ Assay, a bias-controlled multiplex PCR. Per the authors' processing: Nucleated cell counts per sample were estimated from amplification of reference gene primers within the assay. To quantify the absolute abundance of each unique TCRbeta CDR3 rearrangement, sequence reads were collapsed and filtered. Productive Simpson clonality was computed per sample as the square root of Simpson's diversity index over productive rearrangements. The source is immuneACCESS, and TCRdb retained only in-frame sequences with V and J called. Part of the clones is not carried over; for the studies checked, unresolved V genes explain less than half of this, and the remainder is unexplained. D and trimming come from the DNA, and the V and J calls and clone size come from that table. This sample has some 240,000 clones in its table, and over 75% of those were observed once. Around 13% of the sample is in the top ten clones.

As concerns this clone: The antigen it binds to is not known. Base qualities were left out, and no much larger clone turns up one base away.

CDR1 and CDR2 (SGHTA, FQGNSA) derive from the germline V gene. V drops 1 base and J drops 2 bases, leaving 5 bases in between. There are 13 amino acids in the CDR3, from cysteine to phenylalanine inclusive. Here the CDR3 DNA is all that survives: 39 bases in frame from base 1. Summary of the overall study and its limitations: Clinical and demographic metadata were provided uncurated, with the amount varying by source and participant.

The V gene is TRBV7-2 and the J gene is TRBJ1-1, with the identity of the D gene unclear. Sequencing was carried out using peripheral blood. This TCR came from a human donor in a cohort sampled during active COVID-19. The DNA reads TGTGCCAGCAGCTTAGTACTCAACACTGAAGCTTTCTTT. Its translation reads: CASSLVLNTEAFF.